The 4 T cell receptor beta chains below all came from one sample that was sequenced in a study of OX40 agonist ivuxolimab in advanced cancers. Generated by immunoSEQ multiplex PCR, the TCRdb table keeps only in-frame clones and is missing some. Of almost 70,000 clones in the sample, roughly 90% are singletons; the top ten hold 0.25% to 0.35%. The sample was CD4+ or CD8+ T cells sorted from blood, taken in a trial of the OX40 agonist ivuxolimab. The receptors derive from an adult with an advanced solid tumor such as melanoma, head and neck, liver or kidney cancer.

This rearrangement joins TRBV14 to TRBJ2-5, with D perhaps TRBD2 (6 bases). The CDR3 runs 18 residues. Germline CDR1 reads SGHDN; CDR2 reads FVKESK. V was pared by 4 bases and J by 5 bases, with 26 bases between. The CDR3 DNA sequence: TGTGCCAGCAGCCGGAGGGCAGGAACCATCGAACGGGGGGAGACCCAGTACTTC. Translated: CASSRRAGTIERGETQYF.

The chain uses TRBV9 and TRBJ2-2; 10 bases fit TRBD2. Germline-derived CDR1 and CDR2 are SGDLS and YYNGEE. V trimming: 4 bases; J trimming: 0 bases; junction bases outside the gene matches: 3. CDR3 size: 16 residues. The CDR3 sequence is CASSIGLAANTGELFF. In DNA form, the CDR3 reads TGTGCCAGCAGCATTGGACTAGCGGCGAACACCGGGGAGCTGTTTTTT.

This rearrangement joins TRBV2 to TRBJ1-2; D not certain. Germline V CDR1 and CDR2: SNHLY, FYNNEI. The CDR3 runs 14 residues. V shed 4 bases and J shed 2 bases, with 11 bases lying between them. The CDR3 DNA reads as TGTGCCAGCAGTGTTGCGACGGTAAACTATGGCTACACCTTC. Translated: CASSVATVNYGYTF.

The genes are TRBV5-1 and TRBJ2-1; 10 bases are a match to TRBD2. V lost 3 bases to trimming and J lost 8 bases; unmatched junction nucleotides: 8. Germline V gene lookup returns CDR1 SGHRS and CDR2 YFSETQ. CDR3 length: 15 amino acids. CDR3 loop: CASSSAGGPGDEQFF. The CDR3 DNA follows: TGCGCCAGCAGCTCAGCGGGAGGGCCAGGCGATGAGCAGTTCTTC.